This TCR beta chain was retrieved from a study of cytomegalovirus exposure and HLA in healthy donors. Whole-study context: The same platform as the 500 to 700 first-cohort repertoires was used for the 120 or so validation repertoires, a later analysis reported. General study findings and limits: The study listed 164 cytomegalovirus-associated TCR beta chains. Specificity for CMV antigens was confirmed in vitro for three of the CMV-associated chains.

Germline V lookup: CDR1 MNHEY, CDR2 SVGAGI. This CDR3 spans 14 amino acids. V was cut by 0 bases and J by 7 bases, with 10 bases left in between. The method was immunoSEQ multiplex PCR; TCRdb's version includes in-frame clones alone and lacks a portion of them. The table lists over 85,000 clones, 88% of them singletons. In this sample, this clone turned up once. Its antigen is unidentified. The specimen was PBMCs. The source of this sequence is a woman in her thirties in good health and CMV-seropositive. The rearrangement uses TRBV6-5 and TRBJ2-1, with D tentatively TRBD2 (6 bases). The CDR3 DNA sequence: TGTGCCAGCAGTTACTCCGGGAGTCGAAATGAGCAGTTCTTC. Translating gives CASSYSGSRNEQFF.